This entry lists 18 T cell receptor beta chains sequenced from one sample in a study of CD8 T cells in ankylosing spondylitis. In TCRdb, the 5' RACE reads were re-called with MiXCR into one record per CDR3 protein. Altogether roughly 200,000 distinct CDR3 sequences are present, roughly 13% being singletons, with the ten largest covering approximately 17%. Sequenced: blood, either unsorted or a sorted T cell fraction (not recorded which). Receptors were obtained from a male donor with ankylosing spondylitis or in good health (not recorded which).

This clonotype was recorded many times. V usage is TRBV9 and J usage is TRBJ2-7; D perhaps matches TRBD2 (5 bases). Trimming removed 0 bases at V and 7 bases at J, with 11 bases between. The germline CDR1 and CDR2 sequences are SGDLS and YYNGEE. The CDR3 length is 13 residues. CDR3 region: CASSVGGPREQYF. The CDR3 nucleotides read TGTGCCAGCAGCGTAGGAGGGCCTCGTGAGCAGTACTTC.

This clonotype has just a few counts. This chain uses TRBV19 with TRBJ2-2; 10 bases map to TRBD2. The CDR3 is 16 amino acids. The germline V gene has CDR1 LNHDA and CDR2 SQIVND (reference sequence). Unmatched junction bases numbered 5, after V lost 3 bases and J lost 4 bases. The CDR3 reads CASSIGLAVFTGELFF. The CDR3 nucleotides are TGTGCCAGTAGTATCGGACTAGCGGTTTTCACCGGGGAGCTGTTTTTT.

The genes are TRBV29-1 and TRBJ2-1; the D gene is possibly TRBD2 (5 bases). Trimming took off 1 base at V and 7 bases at J, with 29 bases between the two ends. CDR1 SQVTM and CDR2 ANQGSEA come from the germline V gene. This CDR3 region has 19 residues. CDR3 sequence: CSVEGLLSLRASRGNEQFF. CDR3 nucleotide sequence: TGCAGCGTTGAAGGGTTGTTATCCCTTAGGGCCTCCCGAGGGAATGAGCAGTTCTTC.

This clonotype was observed a handful of times. The chain uses TRBV5-1 and TRBJ2-3; no clear D gene. Deletions cut 6 bases from V and 1 base from J, with 9 bases between. This CDR3 region has 13 residues. The germline CDR1 and CDR2 sequences are SGHRS and YFSETQ. CDR3 in DNA: TGCGCCAGCAATTTGTGGGGCACAGATACGCAGTATTTT. It encodes CASNLWGTDTQYF.

This chain links TRBV19 with TRBJ1-1; D is uncertain. V was clipped by 4 bases and J by 0 bases, with 9 bases between them. CDR1 and CDR2 (germline): LNHDA, SQIVND (reference sequence). The CDR3 totals 14 residues. CDR3 loop: CASSNAKMNTEAFF. The CDR3, as DNA: TGTGCCAGTAGTAATGCCAAGATGAACACTGAAGCTTTCTTT.

This clonotype showed up just a few times. The V and J genes are TRBV5-6 and TRBJ2-2; TRBD2 agrees at 9 bases. Germline lookup yields CDR1 SGHDT and CDR2 YYEEEE. V lost 0 bases, J lost 4 bases, and 4 bases stayed unmatched. CDR3 length: 16 residues. The chain's CDR3 is CASSLAVAGATGELFF. For the CDR3, the DNA is TGTGCCAGCAGCTTGGCCGTAGCGGGAGCCACCGGGGAGCTGTTTTTT.

The J gene is TRBJ1-1, the V gene TRBV12-5; D is possibly TRBD1 (5 bases). Germline loops: CDR1 LGHNT, CDR2 FRNRAP. The germline V and J ends were trimmed by 2 bases and 1 base, with 14 bases remaining between them. CDR3 size: 16 residues. The CDR3 here is CASGLIQTARNTEAFF. The CDR3 region has the DNA TGTGCTAGTGGTTTGATCCAGACAGCCCGGAACACTGAAGCTTTCTTT.

In its sample, this clonotype was seen a few times. CDR3 nucleotide sequence: TGCAGTGCTCTTACACTCCACACGGATTCACCCCTCCACTTT. This encodes CSALTLHTDSPLHF. The chain has TRBV20-1 and TRBJ1-6, with D hard to call. Germline CDR1 reads DFQATT; CDR2 reads SNEGSKA (reference sequence). The CDR3 runs to 14 residues. V lost 5 bases, J lost 8 bases, and 16 bases lay in between.

This clonotype came up once. The V and J genes are TRBV5-8 and TRBJ2-1; perhaps TRBD2 as D (6 bases). Germline CDR1 is SGHTS and CDR2 is YDEGEE. There are 15 residues in the CDR3. V dropped 0 bases and J dropped 4 bases, with 11 bases sitting between them. The DNA for the CDR3 is TGTGCCAGCAGCTTGGAGGCAGGGAGGTACAATGAGCAGTTCTTC. This codes for CASSLEAGRYNEQFF.

This clonotype has a handful of counts. Mismatch with germline at one junction end may stem from a read error. This chain uses TRBV12-3 or TRBV12-4 with TRBJ1-1, with D possibly TRBD1 on 6 matching bases. The CDR3 extends over 14 amino acids. CDR3 amino acids: CAISLWGANTEAFF. The DNA for the CDR3 is TGTGCCATCAGTTTATGGGGGGCGAACACTGAAGCTTTCTTT.

The V call is TRBV7-9, the J call TRBJ2-7, with D perhaps TRBD1 or TRBD2 (6 bases each). Germline V gene lookup returns CDR1 SEHNR and CDR2 FQNEAQ (reference sequence). Trimming removed 3 bases at V and 1 base at J, with 10 bases between. The CDR3 length is 14 residues. The CDR3 sequence: CASSLGGRSYEQYF. The CDR3 DNA follows: TGTGCCAGCAGCTTGGGGGGCAGGTCCTACGAGCAGTACTTC.

This clonotype was counted a few times. The rearrangement joins TRBV7-9 to TRBJ2-7; D is undetermined. The CDR3 extends over 10 amino acids. V shed 5 bases and J shed 6 bases, with 5 bases lying between them. The germline CDR1 and CDR2 sequences are SEHNR and FQNEAQ (reference sequence). CDR3 DNA sequence: TGTGCCAGCAGCGGCTTCGAGCAGTACTTC. This sequence encodes CASSGFEQYF.

This clonotype has at least ten counts. J is TRBJ2-5 and V is TRBV11-2, with a possible D match to TRBD1 (6 bases). This CDR3 comprises 14 residues. The germline V gene has CDR1 SGHAT and CDR2 FQNNGV. The ends were cut back, 5 bases at V and 3 bases at J, with 13 bases in the middle. This CDR3 reads CASSRTVGKETQYF. The CDR3 DNA sequence: TGTGCCAGCAGCCGGACAGTGGGCAAAGAGACCCAGTACTTC.

This clonotype was seen at least ten times. CDR3 loop: CASSQGTGVTDTQYF. The CDR3 DNA sequence: TGTGCCAGCAGCCAAGGGACAGGGGTGACAGATACGCAGTATTTT. V usage is TRBV7-6 and J usage is TRBJ2-3, with TRBD1 identical over 10 bases. CDR3 length: 15 residues. Germline loops: CDR1 SGHVS, CDR2 FNYEAQ. The junction had 5 bases not matched to a gene; V was cut back by 5 bases and J by 3 bases.

Only a few counts were recorded for this clonotype. This chain's CDR3 is CASSLETDPSYNEQFF. CDR3 sequence (DNA): TGTGCCAGCAGCCTAGAGACAGACCCTTCCTACAATGAGCAGTTCTTC. The chain couples TRBV5-6 to TRBJ2-1, with D possibly being TRBD1 (5 bases). The CDR3 covers 16 residues. V was cut by 4 bases and J by 1 base, with 15 bases left in between. Germline V gene data show CDR1 as SGHDT and CDR2 as YYEEEE. The variable domain in full, with the rest retrieved from reference TRBV5-6 and TRBJ2-1, is DAGVTQSPTHLIKTRGQQVTLRCSPKSGHDTVSWYQQALGQGPQFIFQYYEEEERQRGNFPDRFSGHQFPNYSSELNVNALLLGDSALYLCASSLETDPSYNEQFFGPGTRLTVL.

The chain is built from TRBV20-1 and TRBJ2-1; TRBD2 is a possible D gene (6 bases). The CDR3 extends over 13 amino acids. V was clipped by 5 bases and J by 3 bases, with 11 bases between them. The germline V gene encodes CDR1 DFQATT and CDR2 SNEGSKA (reference sequence). The DNA for the CDR3 is TGCAGTGCTTTTTGGGGGGACTACAATGAGCAGTTCTTC. Translation: CSAFWGDYNEQFF.

The rearrangement links TRBV12-3 or TRBV12-4 to TRBJ2-1, with 9 bases lining up with TRBD2. Germline trimming cut 5 bases from V and 1 base from J; bases unmatched to any gene: 12. The CDR3 is 18 residues long. This CDR3 is CASSAGVGGRGSYNEQFF. The CDR3 DNA sequence: TGTGCCAGCAGTGCTGGGGTCGGCGGGAGGGGGTCCTACAATGAGCAGTTCTTC.

This clonotype was counted many times. The chain is built from TRBV3-1 and TRBJ2-1; possible D gene TRBD2, 5 bases. The CDR3 covers 15 residues. V lost 0 bases to trimming and J lost 0 bases, with 6 bases between them. From germline, CDR1 is LGHDT and CDR2 YNNKEL (reference sequence). CDR3 sequence reads: CASSQEGSSYNEQFF. In DNA, the CDR3 is TGTGCCAGCAGCCAAGAGGGGAGCTCCTACAATGAGCAGTTCTTC.